What follows describes a single T cell receptor (beta chain). What it recognizes is unknown. The entry originates in a study of a mutant IDH1 vaccine in newly diagnosed glioma. Trimming took 2 bases from V and 2 from J; bases not matched to a gene: 3. There are 15 residues in the CDR3. The V gene's germline CDR1 is SGHTA and CDR2 FQGNSA. The sample's time point: week 5, during vaccination. In every dose of vaccine, 300 ug of mutant IDH1 20-mer peptide was given alongside topical imiquimod. TCRdb's copy holds only in-frame clones and misses some; the assay was immunoSEQ multiplex PCR. The table lists roughly 62,000 clones, 80% to 90% of them singletons.

The starting material was PBMCs, obtained from a glioma patient whose treatment included an IDH1 peptide vaccine. The TCR comes from a woman in her 50s with glioma. The V and J genes are TRBV7-2 and TRBJ2-7, with 10 bases lining up with TRBD1. CDR3 DNA sequence: TGTGCCAGCAGCTTAACAGGACAGGGGGCCTACGAGCAGTACTTC. Encoded protein: CASSLTGQGAYEQYF.